Listed below are T cell receptor beta chains from one sample, sequenced in a study of blood T cell repertoires in COVID-19. Sequencing used immunoSEQ multiplex PCR; TCRdb keeps in-frame clones, though not all of them. The sample lists around 170,000 clones; about four fifths were seen once. Specimen: peripheral blood. The receptors derive from an elderly woman with acute or convalescent COVID-19. Both conserved end residues are part of each CDR3. A D gene is named only where the DNA matches it firmly. Size is omitted from some rows. Given values are once, few, many or a class for expanded clones.

>TRBV27|TRBD2|TRBJ2-1|.
CASPLAGDRRNEQFF
TGTGCCAGCCCTCTAGCGGGAGACCGTCGGAATGAGCAGTTCTTC
>TRBV27|.|TRBJ1-6|once
CASRRDRNNSPLHF
TGTGCCAGCAGGCGCGACAGGAACAATTCACCCCTCCACTTT
>TRBV6-5|.|TRBJ2-2|.
CASRVGASGELFF
TGTGCCAGCAGGGTGGGGGCATCCGGGGAGCTGTTTTTT
>TRBV2|TRBD1|TRBJ1-2|few
CASSRDSYMRGYTF
TGTGCCAGCAGCCGGGACAGCTATATGAGGGGCTACACCTTC
>TRBV11-2|TRBD2|TRBJ2-1|.
CASSHGRGGEQFF
TGTGCCAGCAGCCACGGTCGGGGGGGAGAGCAGTTCTTC
>TRBV5-1|.|TRBJ1-4|.
CASSRTDSYNEKLFF
TGCGCCAGCAGCCGTACGGACAGTTATAATGAAAAACTGTTTTTT
>TRBV5-1|TRBD2|TRBJ2-2|.
CASSASGRGALNGELFF
TGCGCCAGCAGCGCGTCTGGGCGGGGGGCCCTCAACGGGGAGCTGTTTTTT
>TRBV5-4|TRBD2|TRBJ2-1|.
CASSRGLAGDNEQFF
TGTGCCAGCAGCCGGGGACTAGCGGGAGACAATGAGCAGTTCTTC
>TRBV7-3|.|TRBJ2-1|.
CASSLTPSVTEQFF
TGTGCCAGCAGCTTAACGCCTAGCGTCACTGAGCAGTTCTTC
>TRBV6-5|TRBD2|TRBJ2-2|.
CASFSGRAVAGELFF
TGTGCCAGTTTCAGCGGGAGGGCCGTCGCCGGGGAGCTGTTTTTT
>TRBV5-1|TRBD1|TRBJ1-2|.
CASSSDPGTGNRYTF
TGCGCCAGCAGCTCAGACCCCGGGACAGGGAATCGCTACACCTTC
>TRBV28|.|TRBJ2-7|.
CASSLSRRYEQYF
TGTGCCAGCAGTTTATCGCGGAGGTACGAGCAGTACTTC
>TRBV27|.|TRBJ2-7|.
CASSLAGGALQGYEQYF
TGTGCCAGCAGTTTGGCTGGGGGGGCCTTACAGGGATACGAGCAGTACTTC
>TRBV5-1|.|TRBJ2-7|.
CASSGRSGREQYF
TGCGCCAGCAGCGGAAGGTCAGGGAGGGAGCAGTACTTC
>TRBV12-3/TRBV12-4|.|TRBJ2-2|.
CASSFPNTGELFF
TGTGCCAGCAGCTTCCCTAACACCGGGGAGCTGTTTTTT
>TRBV5-1|.|TRBJ1-5|.
CASSQGGGINQPQHF
TGCGCCAGCAGCCAGGGCGGGGGTATAAATCAGCCCCAGCATTTT
>TRBV6-1|.|TRBJ1-3|.
CASSDPIAGSGNTIYF
TGTGCCAGCAGTGACCCCATCGCGGGCTCTGGAAACACCATATATTTT
>TRBV28|TRBD1|TRBJ1-2|once
CASRAGTGGAHYGYTF
TGTGCCAGCAGAGCCGGGACAGGGGGCGCCCACTATGGCTACACCTTC
>TRBV27|.|TRBJ2-7|few
CASSHQGGNEQYF
TGTGCCAGCAGTCACCAGGGAGGTAACGAGCAGTACTTC
>TRBV19|.|TRBJ1-4|.
CASSARTANEKLFF
TGTGCCAGTAGTGCAAGAACAGCTAATGAAAAACTGTTTTTT
>TRBV29-1|TRBD2|TRBJ2-1|.
CSVSSGSSYNEQFF
TGCAGCGTTTCTAGCGGGAGCTCCTACAATGAGCAGTTCTTC
>TRBV5-1|.|TRBJ1-1|.
CASSLVWTDNEAFF
TGCGCCAGCAGCTTGGTTTGGACAGATAATGAAGCTTTCTTT
>TRBV2|TRBD1|TRBJ2-7|.
CASSDNPGQYEQYF
TGTGCCAGCAGTGACAACCCGGGACAGTACGAGCAGTACTTC
>TRBV10-3|.|TRBJ1-1|.
CAISESARGGGHTEAFF
TGTGCCATCAGTGAGTCGGCAAGGGGGGGAGGCCACACTGAAGCTTTCTTT
>TRBV5-4|TRBD1|TRBJ2-3|.
CASSRGQADPRDTQYF
TGTGCCAGCAGCCGGGGACAGGCGGACCCCAGAGATACGCAGTATTTT
>TRBV10-1|TRBD2|TRBJ2-3|.
CASSEGAKRLAGGRTDTQYF
TGCGCCAGCAGTGAAGGAGCCAAGAGACTAGCGGGAGGCCGCACAGATACGCAGTATTTT
>TRBV18|.|TRBJ2-1|.
CASSPLAFSYNEQFF
TGTGCCAGCTCACCGTTAGCGTTCTCCTACAATGAGCAGTTCTTC
>TRBV24-1|TRBD1|TRBJ2-2|.
CATSVATGFTGELFF
TGTGCCACCAGTGTGGCGACAGGGTTCACCGGGGAGCTGTTTTTT
>TRBV15|.|TRBJ2-2|.
CATSRAGIAGELFF
TGTGCCACCAGCAGAGCGGGGATCGCCGGGGAGCTGTTTTTT
>TRBV5-1|.|TRBJ2-7|once
CASSLLRDYEQYF
TGCGCCAGCAGCTTACTGCGGGACTACGAGCAGTACTTC
>TRBV6-5|.|TRBJ2-7|once
CASSLTGSTYEQYF
TGTGCCAGCAGTTTAACAGGGTCTACCTACGAGCAGTACTTC
>TRBV5-1|.|TRBJ2-5|.
CASSLEGGPETQYF
TGCGCCAGCAGCTTGGAGGGGGGGCCGGAGACCCAGTACTTC
>TRBV4-1|.|TRBJ2-7|.
CASSQVVPFSYEQYF
TGCGCCAGCAGCCAAGTTGTTCCATTTTCCTACGAGCAGTACTTC
>TRBV6-1|TRBD1|TRBJ2-7|.
CASSAPGQGSSYEQYF
TGTGCCAGCAGTGCTCCGGGACAGGGGAGCTCCTACGAGCAGTACTTC
>TRBV4-1|TRBD2|TRBJ2-3|.
CASSEPSGWAEDTQYF
TGCGCCAGCAGCGAGCCTAGCGGATGGGCCGAAGATACGCAGTATTTT
>TRBV3-1/TRBV3-2|TRBD2|TRBJ2-7|.
CASRGRTSGGSYEQYF
TGTGCCAGCAGGGGCAGGACTAGCGGGGGTTCCTACGAGCAGTACTTC
>TRBV20-1|.|TRBJ2-7|once
CSAVEGNEQYF
TGCAGTGCCGTGGAGGGGAACGAGCAGTACTTC
>TRBV7-9|TRBD2|TRBJ2-7|.
CASSFQRGGKGEQYF
TGTGCCAGCAGCTTTCAGCGGGGGGGCAAGGGCGAGCAGTACTTC
>TRBV28|TRBD2|TRBJ2-7|.
CASSLLSSGSSNEQYF
TGTGCCAGCAGTCTCCTCTCTAGCGGGAGCTCCAACGAGCAGTACTTC
>TRBV5-1|TRBD1|TRBJ2-5|.
CASSFDTGQARLTQYF
TGCGCCAGCAGCTTCGACACGGGACAGGCGAGATTGACCCAGTACTTC
>TRBV5-1|TRBD1|TRBJ1-1|.
CASRRQGDMNTEAFF
TGCGCCAGCCGACGACAGGGGGATATGAACACTGAAGCTTTCTTT
>TRBV3-1/TRBV3-2|.|TRBJ1-3|few
CASSQASGGVNTIYF
TGTGCCAGCAGCCAAGCGTCGGGGGGTGTCAACACCATATATTTT
>TRBV6-2/TRBV6-3|.|TRBJ2-3|.
CASSSPGAGGTDTQYF
TGTGCCAGCAGTTCTCCGGGGGCGGGGGGCACAGATACGCAGTATTTT
>TRBV18|.|TRBJ1-1|.
CASFSGNTEAFF
TGTGCCAGCTTTTCGGGGAACACTGAAGCTTTCTTT
>TRBV6-1|.|TRBJ1-3|.
CASSEGRSGNTIYF
TGTGCCAGCAGTGAGGGCAGGTCTGGAAACACCATATATTTT
>TRBV12-3/TRBV12-4|.|TRBJ2-2|.
CASRPQKTGELFF
TGTGCCAGCAGACCTCAGAAGACCGGGGAGCTGTTTTTT
>TRBV11-2|TRBD2|TRBJ2-1|few
CASSPTVSGGNVFGNEQFF
TGTGCCAGCAGCCCAACGGTAAGCGGGGGGAACGTCTTTGGGAATGAGCAGTTCTTC
>TRBV28|TRBD1|TRBJ2-1|.
CASSLGGTGANEQFF
TGTGCCAGCAGTTTGGGGGGGACAGGGGCCAATGAGCAGTTCTTC
>TRBV10-3|.|TRBJ1-3|.
CAISADAGDTIYF
TGTGCCATCAGTGCGGACGCCGGGGACACCATATATTTT
>TRBV28|TRBD2|TRBJ2-7|.
CASSSGGYEQYF
TGTGCCAGCAGTTCGGGGGGCTACGAGCAGTACTTC
>TRBV27|TRBD2|TRBJ2-2|.
CAASKTSGRALSGELFF
TGTGCCGCTTCGAAGACTAGCGGGAGGGCCCTAAGCGGGGAGCTGTTTTTT